The 3 T cell receptor beta chains given below trace back to one sample, sequenced in a study of beta chain features in type 1 diabetes. These TCRs are of unknown antigen specificity. Sequenced material consisted of expressed TCRB transcripts (all of the isolated RNA was reverse transcribed). Measured with immunoSEQ multiplex PCR; TCRdb has only the in-frame clones, and not every one. Among 300,000 or so clones listed, approximately 10% were seen once. Whole-study results and caveats: People with Type 1 diabetes carried modestly yet significantly shorter TCRB CDR3s in all four CD4+ subsets.

What was sequenced was central memory CD4+ T cells from blood. These receptors all come from a man aged 30-40 years with type 1 diabetes.

This clone turned up a few times. This chain connects TRBV10-3 to TRBJ1-6; D not certain. The V and J ends lost 0 bases and 5 bases respectively, with 11 bases between them. CDR1 and CDR2 from the germline V gene are ENHRY and SYGVKD. The CDR3 loop spans 16 amino acids. The CDR3 DNA is TGTGCCATCAGTGAGTCGCCCGGCCGGGATAATTCACCCCTCCACTTT. It codes for CAISESPGRDNSPLHF.

This clone was seen more than once but under ten times. The V call is TRBV7-9, the J call TRBJ1-2, with 7 bases identical to TRBD1. CDR3 length: 17 amino acids. Germline V lookup: CDR1 SEHNR, CDR2 FQNEAQ (reference sequence). J lost 2 bases, V lost 2 bases, and 11 bases had no gene match. CDR3: CASSLSGTEALNYGYTF. The CDR3 DNA is TGTGCCAGCAGCTTATCGGGGACAGAAGCGTTAAACTATGGCTACACCTTC.

This clone occurred a few times. V gene TRBV4-3 combines with J gene TRBJ1-1; 10 bases are shared with TRBD1. CDR3 size: 13 residues. Germline trimming cut 3 bases from V and 12 bases from J; bases unmatched to any gene: 7. Germline lookup yields CDR1 LGHNA and CDR2 YSLEER. CDR3 region: CASSQDDRGRTFF. In DNA, the CDR3 is TGCGCCAGCAGCCAGGATGACAGGGGGCGGACTTTCTTT.